The 18 T cell receptor beta chains given below trace back to one sample, sequenced in a study of early T cells in non-severe SARS-CoV-2 infection. TCRdb reprocessed the 5' RACE reads via MiXCR and lists one record per CDR3 protein. The table has around 80,000 distinct CDR3 sequences, about 10% seen once. The sample consisted of whole blood, taken at baseline. These receptors all come from an adult who was a healthcare worker with PCR-confirmed SARS-CoV-2 infection or an uninfected control (not recorded which).

This clonotype appeared many times. A junction end diverges from the germline sequence, so it may reflect a read error. The chain combines TRBV7-6 with TRBJ2-5, with 7 bases aligning to TRBD2. This CDR3 contains 14 residues. From germline, CDR1 is SGHVS and CDR2 FNYEAQ. Here the CDR3 reads CASSLGGARTSPHF. The CDR3 region has the DNA TGTGCCAGCAGCTTAGGAGGGGCGAGGACTAGTCCGCACTTC.

This chain connects TRBV7-8 to TRBJ2-3; no clear D gene. V lost 4 bases and J lost 5, with 7 bases in between. The CDR3 contains 12 residues. The V gene's germline CDR1 is SGHVS and CDR2 FQNEAQ. CDR3 in DNA: TGTGCCAGCAGCTCAATGGTAGATACGCAGTATTTT. This translates into CASSSMVDTQYF.

This clonotype appeared many times. The rearrangement uses TRBV20-1 and TRBJ2-1, with D unclear. CDR3 length: 13 residues. Looked up from germline, CDR1 is DFQATT and CDR2 is SNEGSKA (reference sequence). Trimming pared 6 bases from V and 3 bases from J, leaving 12 bases between. The CDR3 DNA reads TGCAGTGCCGCAACCCGAAACTACAATGAGCAGTTCTTC. Translated, it gives CSAATRNYNEQFF.

This clonotype was detected a few times. The chain combines TRBV9 with TRBJ2-7, with TRBD1 as a possible D gene (5 bases). Between the trimmed V and J ends, which lost 0 bases and 0 bases, there was a span of 16 bases. This CDR3 has 17 residues. Germline CDR1 is SGDLS and CDR2 is YYNGEE. The CDR3 DNA is TGTGCCAGCAGCGTAGTCTCGTGGGGCGAGAGCTCCTACGAGCAGTACTTC. It encodes CASSVVSWGESSYEQYF.

There are a few counts of this clonotype. The chain recombines TRBV7-2 with TRBJ1-1; 7 nucleotides line up with TRBD1. CDR3 length equals 16 residues. Unmatched junction bases numbered 10, after V lost 5 bases and J lost 1 base. Germline CDR1 is SGHTA and CDR2 is FQGNSA. The CDR3 sequence: CASSPSTGRWNTEAFF. The CDR3 DNA reads as TGTGCCAGCAGCCCATCGACAGGGCGGTGGAACACTGAAGCTTTCTTT.

This clonotype has a count of ten or more. This chain links TRBV10-3 with TRBJ2-7; TRBD1 aligns across 8 bases. Germline CDR1 and CDR2: ENHRY and SYGVKD. V lost 0 bases, J lost 4 bases, and 5 bases stayed unmatched. CDR3 size: 15 residues. As DNA, the CDR3 is TGTGCCATCAGTGAGTCGTACAGGGGGAAGTACGAGCAGTACTTC. Its translation: CAISESYRGKYEQYF.

This clonotype was detected only a few times. This chain connects TRBV30 to TRBJ2-3; TRBD2 aligns across 9 bases. With 1 base clipped from V and 5 bases from J, the junction kept 10 bases outside the gene matches. Germline CDR1 GTSNPN, CDR2 SVGIG (reference sequence). The CDR3 contains 16 residues. Here the CDR3 DNA reads TGTGCCTGGAGTGCCGGCGGGGCGGGGGGGAGAGATACGCAGTATTTT. Translation: CAWSAGGAGGRDTQYF.

This clonotype was seen only a few times. V gene TRBV7-2 combines with J gene TRBJ1-3; a weak D match, TRBD1 (6 bases). CDR1 SGHTA and CDR2 FQGNSA come from the germline V gene. The CDR3 has 17 residues. Trimming took 3 bases from V and 0 from J, leaving 15 bases between them. The CDR3 DNA follows: TGTGCCAGCAGCTTTGGGGGGCGTCCCGACTCTGGAAACACCATATATTTT. Its protein is CASSFGGRPDSGNTIYF.

The rearrangement links TRBV20-1 to TRBJ2-3; tentatively, D is TRBD2 (6 bases). Germline-derived CDR1 and CDR2 are DFQATT and SNEGSKA (reference sequence). The CDR3 runs 16 residues. V lost 0 bases and J 4 bases, leaving 17 bases between the germline ends. The CDR3 DNA reads as TGCAGTGCTAGAGACGCGGGGCGGAATTGGGCAGATACGCAGTATTTT. Translating it yields CSARDAGRNWADTQYF.

This chain uses TRBV20-1 with TRBJ2-3; 11 bases are a match to TRBD2. J was trimmed by 1 base and V by 3 bases; bases with no gene match: 9. This CDR3 is 17 amino acids long. Germline V gene sequence: CDR1 DFQATT, CDR2 SNEGSKA (reference sequence). In DNA form, the CDR3 reads TGCAGTGCTAGGGGATTTATGGGACTAGCGGGCACAGATACGCAGTATTTT. It yields the protein CSARGFMGLAGTDTQYF.

This chain joins TRBV25-1 and TRBJ2-1; D is perhaps TRBD2 (5 bases). The CDR3 sequence is 15 residues long. Germline loops: CDR1 MGHDK, CDR2 SYGVNS. V lost 10 bases and J 2 bases, leaving 18 bases between the germline ends. The CDR3 spells CATALSGSPYNEQFF. In nucleotides, the CDR3 is TGTGCCACGGCATTGTCGGGGTCTCCCTACAATGAGCAGTTCTTC.

This clonotype was observed a few times. V is TRBV20-1 and J is TRBJ1-6, with 8 bases lining up with TRBD1. From germline, CDR1 is DFQATT and CDR2 SNEGSKA (reference sequence). CDR3 size: 15 residues. Losses at the gene ends were 3 bases for V and 10 bases for J; bases not matched to a gene: 11. The CDR3 protein is CSARPPTGEGSPLHF. As DNA, the CDR3 is TGCAGTGCTAGGCCCCCGACAGGGGAGGGCTCACCCCTCCACTTT.

This clonotype occurred many times. The rearrangement uses TRBV5-1 and TRBJ1-6; no definite D call. The CDR3 is made up of 13 amino acids. CDR1 is SGHRS, CDR2 YFSETQ, per germline. Trimming removed 2 bases at V and 7 bases at J, with 7 bases between. CDR3 sequence reads: CASSLSENSPLHF. In DNA, the CDR3 is TGCGCCAGCAGCTTATCAGAAAATTCACCCCTCCACTTT. The full variable domain, in which reference TRBV5-1 and TRBJ1-6 provide the parts outside the CDR3, is KAGVTQTPRYLIKTRGQQVTLSCSPISGHRSVSWYQQTPGQGLQFLFEYFSETQRNKGNFPGRFSGRQFSNSRSEMNVSTLELGDSALYLCASSLSENSPLHFGNGTRLTVT.

The chain carries TRBV24-1 and TRBJ2-7; 9 bases line up with TRBD1. V lost 0 bases to trimming and J lost 1 base; unmatched junction nucleotides: 6. From germline, CDR1 is KGHDR and CDR2 SFDVKD. This CDR3 has 17 amino acids. The CDR3 DNA sequence: TGTGCCACCAGTGATTTGCCCTCGGGACAGGGATCCTACGAGCAGTACTTC. This codes for CATSDLPSGQGSYEQYF.

This clonotype was seen ten or more times. V is TRBV4-1 and J is TRBJ1-4; the match to TRBD1 covers 9 bases. Germline values: CDR1 MGHRA, CDR2 YSYEKL. The CDR3 spans 15 residues. With 1 base clipped from V and 6 bases from J, the junction kept 3 bases outside the gene matches. CDR3: CASSQVDRGDEKLFF. CDR3 nucleotide sequence: TGCGCCAGCAGCCAAGTGGACAGGGGCGATGAAAAACTGTTTTTT.

This clonotype was observed a handful of times. The chain employs TRBV6-6 and TRBJ2-7; TRBD2 aligns across 9 bases. V lost 6 bases, J lost 3 bases, and 6 bases stayed unmatched. The CDR3 length is 14 residues. CDR1 and CDR2 (germline): MNHNY, SVGAGI (reference sequence). The CDR3 reads CASSGSGSVYEQYF. The CDR3, as DNA: TGTGCCAGCAGCGGTAGCGGGAGTGTCTACGAGCAGTACTTC.

V gene TRBV28 combines with J gene TRBJ2-3; 11 nucleotides line up with TRBD1. The J segment lost 2 bases and the V segment lost 5 bases, leaving 6 bases of the junction unmatched. The CDR3 length is 16 residues. Germline CDR1 MDHEN, CDR2 SYDVKM. The CDR3 nucleotides are TGTGCCAGCAGTCCTGGGGACAGGGGGATCACAGATACGCAGTATTTT. This gives the protein CASSPGDRGITDTQYF.

DNA for the CDR3: TGTGCCAGCAGTGTCCGGGACTCCCGGCCCCGCGATACGCAGTATTTT. It translates to CASSVRDSRPRDTQYF. The chain joins TRBV6-1 to TRBJ2-3; weak D call: TRBD2 (6 bases). V was cut by 4 bases and J by 6 bases, with 20 bases left in between. This CDR3 comprises 16 residues. Looked up from germline, CDR1 is MNHNS and CDR2 is SASEGT.